This is a list of T cell receptor beta chains from one sample in a study of blood T cell repertoires in COVID-19. Data came from immunoSEQ multiplex PCR; TCRdb stores just in-frame clones and leaves some out. The profile covers roughly 140,000 clones, with more than 80% appearing a single time and roughly 15% taken by the ten largest. The sequencing input was peripheral blood. These receptors all stem from a woman aged 40 to 49 with acute or convalescent COVID-19. Both conserved end residues are trimmed from each CDR3.

>TRBV7-7
ASRTNRSSYNEQF
>TRBV12-3/TRBV12-4
ASQDRGYGYT
>TRBV12-5
ASGLVLRGGTGNTIY
>TRBV2
ASTGQGGTDTQY
>TRBV29-1
SVKFQQGGNQPQH
>TRBV28
ASSVGTGPDTQY
>TRBV9
ASSAGYEQY
>TRBV4-2
ASSQDRDSLTDTQY
>TRBV5-8
ASSPLGQVELVYEQY
>TRBV28
ASSLDFRDTEAF
>TRBV18
ASSTYESSYNEQF
>TRBV19
ASGPGFGSNQPQH
>TRBV15
ATSSVGRGTEAF
>TRBV5-1
ASSLWDREETQY
>TRBV24-1
ATSLGARQETQY
>TRBV28
ASTTMTGPAFYGYT
>TRBV18
ASSPDLGGTDTQY
>TRBV4-2
ASSQEAAGQRTDTQY
>TRBV5-1
ASHTGASGNTIY
>TRBV5-1
ASSLVAGGRDEQF
>TRBV19
ASSHPTGSKTQY
>TRBV11-3
ASSLERGDNEQF
>TRBV2
ASSEWGQAF
>TRBV24-1
ATSQGLAPRKDEQF
>TRBV7-6
ASSLAGQSTDTQY
>TRBV2
ATLNLLPTNEKLF
>TRBV19
ASSQLLAGTNEQF
>TRBV11-2
ASSAGTPYYYGYT